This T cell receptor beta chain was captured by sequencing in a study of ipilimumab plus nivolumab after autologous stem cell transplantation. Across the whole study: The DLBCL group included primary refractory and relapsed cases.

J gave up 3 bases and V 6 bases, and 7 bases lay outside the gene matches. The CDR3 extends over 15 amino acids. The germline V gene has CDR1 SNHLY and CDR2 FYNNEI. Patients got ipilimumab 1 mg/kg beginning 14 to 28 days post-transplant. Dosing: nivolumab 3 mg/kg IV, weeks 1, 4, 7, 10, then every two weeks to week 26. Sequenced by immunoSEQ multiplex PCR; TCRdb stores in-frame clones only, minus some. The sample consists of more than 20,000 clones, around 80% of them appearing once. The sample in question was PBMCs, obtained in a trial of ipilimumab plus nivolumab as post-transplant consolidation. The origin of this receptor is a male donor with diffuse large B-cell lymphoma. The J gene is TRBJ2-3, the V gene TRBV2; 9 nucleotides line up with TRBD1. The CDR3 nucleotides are TGTGCCAGCAGGGAACAGGGGGCAGTTACAGATACGCAGTATTTT. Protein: CASREQGAVTDTQYF.